The T cell receptor (beta chain) under discussion was sequenced for a study of Ad26.COV2.S vaccination and SARS-CoV-2 variants. Study overall: In the COV1001 trial, the donor was in the Ad26.COV2.S arm. Study-wide results and limits: Researchers reported similar non-spike TCR breadth in vaccine and placebo recipients. People given the vaccine had a wider spike-specific TCR breadth than placebo recipients did.

The CDR3 spans 16 residues. From germline, CDR1 is SGHDT and CDR2 YYEEEE. Trimming stripped 0 bases from V and 2 bases from J, with 12 bases between. Indicated treatment: about 20 received Ad26.COV2.S at low or high dose, single or two shots; 5 received placebo; per-sample allocation not given. After the first vaccine or placebo injection, samples were drawn on day 63. Expression of Wuhan-strain SARS-CoV-2 spike came from the Ad26 vector that formed the vaccine. Comments on this clone: Its antigen remains unknown.

Some clones are missing from TCRdb's copy, which holds only in-frame ones; the method was immunoSEQ multiplex PCR. The sample includes a few hundred thousand clones, 80% to 90% of them seen just once. This clonotype was obtained from a person between 18 and 65 years old who received the Ad26.COV2.S COVID-19 vaccine or a placebo. The rearrangement links TRBV5-6 to TRBJ1-5; D perhaps matches TRBD1 (5 bases). This specimen consisted of peripheral blood, obtained in a trial of Ad26.COV2.S vaccine versus placebo. CDR3 amino acids: CASSLGMGGGNQPQHF. The DNA of the CDR3 is TGTGCCAGCAGCTTGGGAATGGGAGGGGGCAATCAGCCCCAGCATTTT. Looking up the rest from reference TRBV5-6 and TRBJ1-5 gives the full variable domain: DAGVTQSPTHLIKTRGQQVTLRCSPKSGHDTVSWYQQALGQGPQFIFQYYEEEERQRGNFPDRFSGHQFPNYSSELNVNALLLGDSALYLCASSLGMGGGNQPQHFGDGTRLSIL.